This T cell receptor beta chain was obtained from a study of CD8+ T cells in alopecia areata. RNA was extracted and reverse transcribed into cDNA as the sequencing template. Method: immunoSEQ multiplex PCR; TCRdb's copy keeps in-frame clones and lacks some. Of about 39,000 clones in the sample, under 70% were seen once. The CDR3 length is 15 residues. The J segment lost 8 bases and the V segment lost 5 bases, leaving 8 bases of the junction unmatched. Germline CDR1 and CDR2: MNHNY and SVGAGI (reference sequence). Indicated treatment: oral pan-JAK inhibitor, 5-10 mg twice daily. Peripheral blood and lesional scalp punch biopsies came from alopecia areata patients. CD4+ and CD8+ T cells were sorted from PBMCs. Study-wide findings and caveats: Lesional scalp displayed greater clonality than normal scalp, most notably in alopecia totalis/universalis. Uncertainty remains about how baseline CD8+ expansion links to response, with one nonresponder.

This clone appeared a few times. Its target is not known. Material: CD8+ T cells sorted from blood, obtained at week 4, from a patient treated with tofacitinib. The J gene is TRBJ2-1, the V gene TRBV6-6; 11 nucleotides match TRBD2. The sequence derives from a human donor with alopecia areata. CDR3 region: CASSGSGGDRDEQFF. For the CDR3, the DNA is TGTGCCAGCAGTGGTAGCGGGGGGGATAGGGATGAGCAGTTCTTC.